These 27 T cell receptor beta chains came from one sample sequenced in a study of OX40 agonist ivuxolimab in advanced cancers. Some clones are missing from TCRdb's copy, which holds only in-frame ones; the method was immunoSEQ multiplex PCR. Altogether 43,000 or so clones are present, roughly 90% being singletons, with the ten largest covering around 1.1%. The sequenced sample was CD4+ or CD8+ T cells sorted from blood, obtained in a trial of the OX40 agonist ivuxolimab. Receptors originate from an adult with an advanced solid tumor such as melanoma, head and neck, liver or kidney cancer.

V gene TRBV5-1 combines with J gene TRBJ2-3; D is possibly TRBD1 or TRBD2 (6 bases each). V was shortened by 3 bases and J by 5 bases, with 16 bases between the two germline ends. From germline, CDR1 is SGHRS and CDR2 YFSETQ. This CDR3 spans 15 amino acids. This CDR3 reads CASSSVGGRVDTQYF. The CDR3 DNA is TGCGCCAGCAGCTCTGTGGGGGGCCGGGTAGATACGCAGTATTTT.

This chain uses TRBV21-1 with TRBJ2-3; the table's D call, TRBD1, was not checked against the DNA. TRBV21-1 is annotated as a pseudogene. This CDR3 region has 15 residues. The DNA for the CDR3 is TGTGCCAGCACCATGGACAGGAGGGACACAGATACGCAGTATTTT. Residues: CASTMDRRDTDTQYF.

Here the CDR3 DNA reads TGTGCCAGCAGCCCTCCTCGGGGGGGCACTGAAGCTTTCTTT. This translates into CASSPPRGGTEAFF. This chain links TRBV6-5 with TRBJ1-1, with D perhaps TRBD1 (5 bases). The CDR3 sequence is 14 residues long. Germline V gives CDR1 MNHEY, CDR2 SVGAGI. Trimming pared 6 bases from V and 4 bases from J, leaving 15 bases between.

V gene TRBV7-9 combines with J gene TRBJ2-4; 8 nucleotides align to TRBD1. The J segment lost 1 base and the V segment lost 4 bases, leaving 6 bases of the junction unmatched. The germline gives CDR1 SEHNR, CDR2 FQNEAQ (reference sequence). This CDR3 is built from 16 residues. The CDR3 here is CASSSDRGNAKNIQYF. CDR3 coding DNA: TGTGCCAGCAGCTCTGACAGGGGAAACGCCAAAAACATTCAGTACTTC.

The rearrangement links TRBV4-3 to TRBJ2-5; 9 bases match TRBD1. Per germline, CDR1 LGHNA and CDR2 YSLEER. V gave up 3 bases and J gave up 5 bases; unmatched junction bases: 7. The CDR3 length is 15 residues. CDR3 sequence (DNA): TGCGCCAGCAGCCAGGACAGGGGCTTCTCGGAGACCCAGTACTTC. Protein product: CASSQDRGFSETQYF.

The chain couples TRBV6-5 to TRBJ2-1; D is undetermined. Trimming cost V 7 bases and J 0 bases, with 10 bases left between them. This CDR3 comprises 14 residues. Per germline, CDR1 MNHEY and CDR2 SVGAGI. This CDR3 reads CASKGWSSYNEQFF. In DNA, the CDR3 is TGTGCCAGCAAGGGATGGAGCTCCTACAATGAGCAGTTCTTC.

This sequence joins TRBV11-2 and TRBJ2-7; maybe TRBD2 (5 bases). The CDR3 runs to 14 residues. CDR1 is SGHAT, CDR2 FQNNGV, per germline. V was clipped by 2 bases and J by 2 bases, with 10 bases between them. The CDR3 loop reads CASSLMRVPYEQYF. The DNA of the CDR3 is TGTGCCAGCAGCTTAATGAGGGTCCCCTACGAGCAGTACTTC.

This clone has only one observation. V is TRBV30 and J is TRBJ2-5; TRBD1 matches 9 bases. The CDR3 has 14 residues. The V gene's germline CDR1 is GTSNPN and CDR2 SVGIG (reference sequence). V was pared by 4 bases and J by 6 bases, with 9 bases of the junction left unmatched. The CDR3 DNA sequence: TGTGCCTGGACCCCCGGGACAGGGCGACAGACCCAGTACTTC. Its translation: CAWTPGTGRQTQYF.

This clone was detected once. The CDR3 DNA reads as TGTGCCAGTAGTATAAGGGCTACAGGTGGGAGTCGCGCAGATACGCAGTATTTT. This gives the protein CASSIRATGGSRADTQYF. This chain links TRBV19 with TRBJ2-3; the D call may be TRBD1 or TRBD2 (5 bases each). With 2 bases removed from V and 4 bases from J, the gap between germline ends came to 22 bases. Germline CDR1 reads LNHDA; CDR2 reads SQIVND (reference sequence). The CDR3 has 18 residues.

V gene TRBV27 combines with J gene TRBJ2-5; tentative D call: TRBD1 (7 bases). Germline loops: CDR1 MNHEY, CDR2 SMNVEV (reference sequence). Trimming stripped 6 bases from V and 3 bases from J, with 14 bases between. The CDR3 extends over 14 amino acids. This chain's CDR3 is CASSPRRGEETQYF. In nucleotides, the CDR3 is TGTGCCAGCAGCCCCCGCAGGGGGGAAGAGACCCAGTACTTC.

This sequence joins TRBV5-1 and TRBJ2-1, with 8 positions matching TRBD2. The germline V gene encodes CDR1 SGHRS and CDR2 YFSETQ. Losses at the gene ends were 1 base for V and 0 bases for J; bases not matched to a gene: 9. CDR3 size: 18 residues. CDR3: CASSLTSGPPSSYNEQFF. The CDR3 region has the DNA TGCGCCAGCAGCTTGACTAGCGGACCACCCAGCTCCTACAATGAGCAGTTCTTC. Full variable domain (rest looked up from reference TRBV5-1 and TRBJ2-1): KAGVTQTPRYLIKTRGQQVTLSCSPISGHRSVSWYQQTPGQGLQFLFEYFSETQRNKGNFPGRFSGRQFSNSRSEMNVSTLELGDSALYLCASSLTSGPPSSYNEQFFGPGTRLTVL.

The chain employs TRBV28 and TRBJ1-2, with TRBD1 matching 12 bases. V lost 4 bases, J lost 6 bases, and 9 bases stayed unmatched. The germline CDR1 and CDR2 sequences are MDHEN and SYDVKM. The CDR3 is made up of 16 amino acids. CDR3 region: CASSSVGTGGYDGYTF. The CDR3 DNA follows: TGTGCCAGCAGTTCCGTGGGGACAGGGGGCTATGATGGCTACACCTTC.

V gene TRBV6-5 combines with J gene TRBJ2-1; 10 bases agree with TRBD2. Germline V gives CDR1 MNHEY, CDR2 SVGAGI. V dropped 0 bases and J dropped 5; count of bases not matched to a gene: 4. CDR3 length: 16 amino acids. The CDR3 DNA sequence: TGTGCCAGCAGTTACTCGCTAACTAGCGGGAACAATGAGCAGTTCTTC. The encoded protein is CASSYSLTSGNNEQFF.

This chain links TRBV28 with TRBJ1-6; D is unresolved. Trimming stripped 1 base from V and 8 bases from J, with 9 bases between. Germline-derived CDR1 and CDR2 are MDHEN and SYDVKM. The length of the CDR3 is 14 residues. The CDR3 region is CASSLSTDYSPLHF. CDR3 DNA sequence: TGTGCCAGCAGTTTATCTACCGATTATTCACCCCTCCACTTT. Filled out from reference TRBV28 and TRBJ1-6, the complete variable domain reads DVKVTQSSRYLVKRTGEKVFLECVQDMDHENMFWYRQDPGLGLRLIYFSYDVKMKEKGDIPEGYSVSREKKERFSLILESASTNQTSMYLCASSLSTDYSPLHFGNGTRLTVT.

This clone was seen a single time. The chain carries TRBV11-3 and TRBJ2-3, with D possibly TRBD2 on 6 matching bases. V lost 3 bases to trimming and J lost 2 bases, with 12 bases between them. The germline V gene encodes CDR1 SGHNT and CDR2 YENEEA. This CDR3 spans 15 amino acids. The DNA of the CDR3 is TGTGCCAGCAGCTTGGGCGGGACCTACACAGATACGCAGTATTTT. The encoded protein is CASSLGGTYTDTQYF.

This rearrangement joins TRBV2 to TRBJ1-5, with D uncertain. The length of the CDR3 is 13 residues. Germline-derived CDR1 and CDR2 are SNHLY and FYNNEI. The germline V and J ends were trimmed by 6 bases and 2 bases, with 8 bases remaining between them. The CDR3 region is CASRDFGNQPQHF. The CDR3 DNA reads TGTGCCAGCAGGGACTTCGGCAATCAGCCCCAGCATTTT.

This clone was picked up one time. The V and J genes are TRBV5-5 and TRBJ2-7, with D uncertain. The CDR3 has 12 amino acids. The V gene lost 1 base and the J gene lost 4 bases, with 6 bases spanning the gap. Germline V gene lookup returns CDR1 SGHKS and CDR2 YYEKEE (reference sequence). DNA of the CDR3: TGTGCCAGCAGCTTGAAGGGTTACGAGCAGTACTTC. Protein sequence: CASSLKGYEQYF.

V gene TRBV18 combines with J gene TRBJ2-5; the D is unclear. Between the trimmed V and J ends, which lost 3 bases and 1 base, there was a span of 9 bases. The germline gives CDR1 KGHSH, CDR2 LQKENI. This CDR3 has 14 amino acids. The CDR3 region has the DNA TGTGCCAGCTCACCCGGACGGGTCCAAGAGACCCAGTACTTC. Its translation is CASSPGRVQETQYF.

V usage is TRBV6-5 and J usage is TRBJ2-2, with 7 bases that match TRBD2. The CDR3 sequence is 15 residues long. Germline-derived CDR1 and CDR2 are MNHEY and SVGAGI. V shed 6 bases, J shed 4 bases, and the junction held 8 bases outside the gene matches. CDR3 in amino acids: CASRLSGTGTGELFF. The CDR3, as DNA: TGTGCCAGCAGGCTGAGCGGGACGGGCACCGGGGAGCTGTTTTTT.

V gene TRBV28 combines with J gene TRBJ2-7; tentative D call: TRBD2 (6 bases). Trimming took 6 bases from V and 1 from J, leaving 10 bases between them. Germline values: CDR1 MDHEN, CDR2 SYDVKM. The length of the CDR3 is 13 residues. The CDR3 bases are TGTGCCAGCAGGGAGGGCGAGTCCTACGAGCAGTACTTC. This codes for CASREGESYEQYF. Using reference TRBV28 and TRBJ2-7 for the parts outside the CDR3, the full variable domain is DVKVTQSSRYLVKRTGEKVFLECVQDMDHENMFWYRQDPGLGLRLIYFSYDVKMKEKGDIPEGYSVSREKKERFSLILESASTNQTSMYLCASREGESYEQYFGPGTRLTVT.

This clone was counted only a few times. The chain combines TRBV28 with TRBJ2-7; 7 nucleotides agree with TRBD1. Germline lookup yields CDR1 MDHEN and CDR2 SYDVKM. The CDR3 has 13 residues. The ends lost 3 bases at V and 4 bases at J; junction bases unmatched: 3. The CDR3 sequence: CASSLGQRYEQYF. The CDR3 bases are TGTGCCAGCAGTTTGGGACAGCGGTACGAGCAGTACTTC.

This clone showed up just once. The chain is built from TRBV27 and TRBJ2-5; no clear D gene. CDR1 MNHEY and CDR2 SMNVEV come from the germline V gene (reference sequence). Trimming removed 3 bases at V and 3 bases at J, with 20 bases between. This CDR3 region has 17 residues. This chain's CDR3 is CASSFSFSLGTKETQYF. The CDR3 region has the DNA TGTGCCAGCAGTTTCAGCTTTAGTTTAGGTACGAAAGAGACCCAGTACTTC.

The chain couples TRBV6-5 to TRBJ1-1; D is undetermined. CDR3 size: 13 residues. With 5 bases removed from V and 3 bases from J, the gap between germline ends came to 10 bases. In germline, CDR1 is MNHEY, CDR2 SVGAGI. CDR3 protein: CASSESIDTEAFF. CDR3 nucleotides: TGTGCCAGCAGTGAAAGTATAGACACTGAAGCTTTCTTT.

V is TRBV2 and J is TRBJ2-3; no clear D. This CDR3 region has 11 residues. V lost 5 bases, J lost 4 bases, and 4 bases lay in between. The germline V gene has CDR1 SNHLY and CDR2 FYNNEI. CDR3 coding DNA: TGTGCCAGCAGTTTTTCAGATACGCAGTATTTT. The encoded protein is CASSFSDTQYF.

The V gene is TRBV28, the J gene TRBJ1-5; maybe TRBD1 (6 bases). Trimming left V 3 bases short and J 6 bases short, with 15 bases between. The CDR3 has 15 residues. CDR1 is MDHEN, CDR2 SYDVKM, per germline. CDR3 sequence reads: CASSFPQGGFQPQHF. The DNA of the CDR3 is TGTGCCAGCAGTTTTCCACAGGGTGGTTTTCAGCCCCAGCATTTT.

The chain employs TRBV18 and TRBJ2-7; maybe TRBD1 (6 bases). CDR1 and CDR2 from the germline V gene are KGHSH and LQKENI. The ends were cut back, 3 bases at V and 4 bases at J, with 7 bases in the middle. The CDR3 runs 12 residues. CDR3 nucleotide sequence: TGTGCCAGCTCACCGGACAGATACGAGCAGTACTTC. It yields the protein CASSPDRYEQYF.

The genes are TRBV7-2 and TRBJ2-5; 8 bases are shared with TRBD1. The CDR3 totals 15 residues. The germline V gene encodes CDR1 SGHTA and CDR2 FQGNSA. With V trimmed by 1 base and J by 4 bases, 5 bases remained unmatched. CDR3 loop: CASSLGTGQGETQYF. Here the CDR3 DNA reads TGTGCCAGCAGCTTAGGGACAGGGCAGGGAGAGACCCAGTACTTC.